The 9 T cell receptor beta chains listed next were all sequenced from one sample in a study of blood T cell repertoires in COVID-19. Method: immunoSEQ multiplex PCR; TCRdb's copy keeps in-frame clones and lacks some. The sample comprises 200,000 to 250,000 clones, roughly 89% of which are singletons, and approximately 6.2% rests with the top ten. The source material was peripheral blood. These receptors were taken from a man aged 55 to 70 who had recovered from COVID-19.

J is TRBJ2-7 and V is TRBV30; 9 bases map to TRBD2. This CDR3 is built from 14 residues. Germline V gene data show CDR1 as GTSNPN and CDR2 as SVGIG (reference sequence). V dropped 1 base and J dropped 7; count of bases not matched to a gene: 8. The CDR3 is CAWSGLAGALEQYF. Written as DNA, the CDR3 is TGTGCCTGGAGTGGATTAGCGGGAGCGCTAGAGCAGTACTTC.

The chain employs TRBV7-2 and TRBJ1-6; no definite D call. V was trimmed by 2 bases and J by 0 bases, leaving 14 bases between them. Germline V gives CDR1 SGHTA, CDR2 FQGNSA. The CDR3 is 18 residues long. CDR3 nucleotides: TGTGCCAGCAGCTTAACTCTTCGGGTGAGCTCCTATAATTCACCCCTCCACTTT. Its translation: CASSLTLRVSSYNSPLHF.

CDR3 sequence reads: CASSSQVGRGQGTEAFF. CDR3 bases: TGTGCCAGCAGCAGTCAAGTAGGTAGGGGACAGGGGACTGAAGCTTTCTTT. The chain combines TRBV21-1 with TRBJ1-1; the D call in the table, TRBD1, was not verified against the DNA. TRBV21-1 is assigned pseudogene status. The CDR3 length is 17 residues.

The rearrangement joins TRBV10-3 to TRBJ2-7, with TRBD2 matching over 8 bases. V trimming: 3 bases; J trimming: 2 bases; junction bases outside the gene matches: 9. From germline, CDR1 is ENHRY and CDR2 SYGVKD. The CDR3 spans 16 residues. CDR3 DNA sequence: TGTGCCATCAGTGACCCCGGGGGGGCTGGGGCCTACGAGCAGTACTTC. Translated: CAISDPGGAGAYEQYF.

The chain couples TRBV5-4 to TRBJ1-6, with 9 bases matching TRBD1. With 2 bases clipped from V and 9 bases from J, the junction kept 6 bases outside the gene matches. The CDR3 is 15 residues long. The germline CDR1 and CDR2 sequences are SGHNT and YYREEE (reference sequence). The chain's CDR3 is CASSLDRGSRSPLHF. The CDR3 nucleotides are TGTGCCAGCAGCTTAGACAGGGGGTCCCGTTCACCCCTCCACTTT.

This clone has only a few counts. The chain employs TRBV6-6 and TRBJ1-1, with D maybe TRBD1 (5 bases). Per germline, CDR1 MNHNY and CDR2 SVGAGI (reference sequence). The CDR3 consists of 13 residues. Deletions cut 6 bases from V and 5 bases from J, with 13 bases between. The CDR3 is CASSFQGGTEAFF. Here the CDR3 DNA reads TGTGCCAGCAGCTTTCAGGGAGGAACTGAAGCTTTCTTT.

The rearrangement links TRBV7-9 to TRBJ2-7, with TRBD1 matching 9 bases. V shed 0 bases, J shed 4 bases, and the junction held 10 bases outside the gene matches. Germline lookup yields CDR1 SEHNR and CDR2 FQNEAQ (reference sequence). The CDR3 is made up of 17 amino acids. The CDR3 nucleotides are TGTGCCAGCAGCTTAGCCGGCACAGGGGGCAGTTCGTACGAGCAGTACTTC. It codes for CASSLAGTGGSSYEQYF. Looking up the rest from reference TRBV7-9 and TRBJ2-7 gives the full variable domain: DTGVSQNPRHKITKRGQNVTFRCDPISEHNRLYWYRQTLGQGPEFLTYFQNEAQLEKSRLLSDRFSAERPKGSFSTLEIQRTEQGDSAMYLCASSLAGTGGSSYEQYFGPGTRLTVT.

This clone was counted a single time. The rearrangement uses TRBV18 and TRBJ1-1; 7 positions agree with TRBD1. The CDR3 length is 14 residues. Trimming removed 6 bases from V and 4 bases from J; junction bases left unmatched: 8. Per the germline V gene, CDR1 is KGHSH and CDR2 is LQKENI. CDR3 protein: CASSFDRVSTEAFF. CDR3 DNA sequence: TGTGCCAGCTCGTTCGACAGGGTGAGCACTGAAGCTTTCTTT. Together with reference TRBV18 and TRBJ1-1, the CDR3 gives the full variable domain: NAGVMQNPRHLVRRRGQEARLRCSPMKGHSHVYWYRQLPEEGLKFMVYLQKENIIDESGMPKERFSAEFPKEGPSILRIQQVVRGDSAAYFCASSFDRVSTEAFFGQGTRLTVV.

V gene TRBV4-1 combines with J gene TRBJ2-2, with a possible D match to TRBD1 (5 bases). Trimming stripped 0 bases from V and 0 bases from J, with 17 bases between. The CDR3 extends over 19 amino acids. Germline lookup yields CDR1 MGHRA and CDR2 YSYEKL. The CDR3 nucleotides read TGCGCCAGCAGCCAAGATCTGGGGCGGAGTGCCGCGAACACCGGGGAGCTGTTTTTT. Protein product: CASSQDLGRSAANTGELFF.